The rows below give T cell receptor beta chains drawn from one sample of a study of CD8+CD57+ T cells in acquired aplastic anemia. TCRdb processed the reads anew with MiXCR; each CDR3 protein has one entry. The sample yields 150,000 to 200,000 distinct CDR3 sequences, 50% to 75% seen once. The sample taken for sequencing was sorted CD4+, CD8+, or CD8+CD57+ T cells (not recorded which) from PBMCs. These receptors all come from a human donor in good health. The CDR3 runs from the conserved cysteine through the conserved F or W. D genes are given only for firm matches. Where a row states a size, it is once, few, many or the class of an expanded clone; other rows omit it.

j_gene: TRBJ2-5
v_gene: TRBV5-4
abundance: few
d_gene: .
len: 14
CDR3nt: TGTGCCAGCAGCTTGTCAGGGGCGCAAGAGACCCAGTACTTC
CDR3aa: CASSLSGAQETQYF

j_gene: TRBJ2-7
v_gene: TRBV15
abundance: few
d_gene: TRBD1
len: 15
CDR3nt: TGTGCCACCAGCAGCCGGGACAGGGGCAACTACGAGCAGTACTTC
CDR3aa: CATSSRDRGNYEQYF

j_gene: TRBJ1-2
v_gene: TRBV15
abundance: .
d_gene: .
len: 18
CDR3nt: TGTGCCACCAGCAGAGATGGGGACTTGGGGGCAACGAACTATGGCTACACCTTC
CDR3aa: CATSRDGDLGATNYGYTF

j_gene: TRBJ2-7
v_gene: TRBV20-1
abundance: .
d_gene: .
len: 11
CDR3nt: TGCAGTGCTGGGGGGGCGCAGAAGCAGTACTTC
CDR3aa: CSAGGAQKQYF

j_gene: TRBJ2-7
v_gene: TRBV7-9
abundance: .
d_gene: TRBD1
len: 15
CDR3nt: TGTGCCAGCAGCTTAGCTTGGGACAGCAGTGGCGAGCAGTACTTC
CDR3aa: CASSLAWDSSGEQYF

j_gene: TRBJ2-1
v_gene: TRBV9
abundance: many
d_gene: .
len: 13
CDR3nt: TGTGCCAGCAGCGGGACAGTTTCAAATGAGCAGTTCTTC
CDR3aa: CASSGTVSNEQFF

j_gene: TRBJ2-3
v_gene: TRBV20-1
abundance: .
d_gene: .
len: 14
CDR3nt: TGCAGTGCTCCAGGGGGGATAAGGACAGATACGCAGTATTTT
CDR3aa: CSAPGGIRTDTQYF

j_gene: TRBJ2-2
v_gene: TRBV6-5
abundance: many
d_gene: .
len: 13
CDR3nt: TGTGCCAGCAGTTACTCGTTGACCGGGGAGCTGTTTTTT
CDR3aa: CASSYSLTGELFF

j_gene: TRBJ2-6
v_gene: TRBV2
abundance: .
d_gene: .
len: 17
CDR3nt: TGTGCCAGCGGGATAGGGACACCTTACTCTGGGGCCAACGTCCTGACTTTC
CDR3aa: CASGIGTPYSGANVLTF

j_gene: TRBJ1-2
v_gene: TRBV7-9
abundance: few
d_gene: .
len: 13
CDR3nt: TGTGCCAGCAGCCCTCCGCTATTGGATGGCTACACCTTC
CDR3aa: CASSPPLLDGYTF

j_gene: TRBJ2-7
v_gene: TRBV29-1
abundance: .
d_gene: TRBD2
len: 15
CDR3nt: TGCAGCGTTCTTCGGGGACTAGAAGCCGCCTACGAGCAGTACTTC
CDR3aa: CSVLRGLEAAYEQYF

j_gene: TRBJ2-7
v_gene: TRBV12-3/TRBV12-4
abundance: many
d_gene: .
len: 14
CDR3nt: TGTGCCAGCAGTTTAGCGGGACCAAACTACGAGCAGTACTTC
CDR3aa: CASSLAGPNYEQYF

j_gene: TRBJ2-5
v_gene: TRBV7-3
abundance: .
d_gene: TRBD1
len: 18
CDR3nt: TGTGCCAGCAGTTTAATTAACGGGGACAGTGATTACCAAGAGACCCAGTACTTC
CDR3aa: CASSLINGDSDYQETQYF

j_gene: TRBJ1-1
v_gene: TRBV9
abundance: .
d_gene: TRBD1
len: 17
CDR3nt: TGTGCCAGCAGCGTAGGGGCAGGGGGCCGTATGAACACTGAAGCTTTCTTT
CDR3aa: CASSVGAGGRMNTEAFF

j_gene: TRBJ2-3
v_gene: TRBV20-1
abundance: few
d_gene: TRBD2
len: 14
CDR3nt: TGCAGTGCTAGTACTAGCGGGACCACAGATACGCAGTATTTT
CDR3aa: CSASTSGTTDTQYF

j_gene: TRBJ2-3
v_gene: TRBV19
abundance: .
d_gene: .
len: 14
CDR3nt: TGTGCCAGTAGAGGATTGGGCAGCACAGATACGCAGTATTTT
CDR3aa: CASRGLGSTDTQYF

j_gene: TRBJ1-1
v_gene: TRBV20-1
abundance: few
d_gene: .
len: 11
CDR3nt: TGCAGTGCCCCGACGGACACTGAAGCTTTCTTT
CDR3aa: CSAPTDTEAFF